In this sample, the clone carrying this TCR beta chain turned up many times. What it binds is unknown. This specimen comes from a study of early T cells in non-severe SARS-CoV-2 infection. Study outcomes and limitations: Private and CD4 specificities were missed by VDJdb matching, skewed to anti-spike CD8.

The germline CDR1 and CDR2 sequences are DFQATT and SNEGSKA (reference sequence). Trimming left V 5 bases short and J 1 base short, with 7 bases between. CDR3 length: 12 amino acids. Unique molecular identifiers were added to individual cDNA molecules. TCRdb reprocessed the 5' RACE reads with MiXCR, giving one entry per CDR3 protein. The top ten clones hold about 11% of a sample with 21,000 or so distinct CDR3 sequences, 5% to 5.5% of them seen once. The chain has TRBV20-1 and TRBJ2-3; unclear D gene. Input material: whole blood. The sequence derives from an adult who was a healthcare worker with PCR-confirmed SARS-CoV-2 infection or an uninfected control (not recorded which). The CDR3 sequence is CSAFTGTDTQYF. CDR3 DNA sequence: TGCAGTGCTTTTACCGGCACAGATACGCAGTATTTT.